Below, 8 T cell receptor beta chains from the same sample are listed, as sequenced in a study of CD8+ T cells in alopecia areata. As the sequencing template, cDNA was produced by extracting RNA and reverse transcribing it. Libraries were prepared by immunoSEQ multiplex PCR; TCRdb keeps only in-frame clonotypes and omits some of them. The data hold approximately 150,000 clones, with around 58% observed a single time. As to treatment: oral pan-JAK inhibitor, 5-10 mg twice daily. Sequenced material: CD4+ T cells sorted from blood, taken at approximately week 61, from a patient treated with tofacitinib. The receptors here all came from a human donor with alopecia areata.

J is TRBJ2-4 and V is TRBV5-1; 7 bases agree with TRBD1. Germline V gene sequence: CDR1 SGHRS, CDR2 YFSETQ. The CDR3 extends over 14 amino acids. Losses at the gene ends were 4 bases for V and 9 bases for J; bases not matched to a gene: 10. The CDR3 DNA reads TGCGCCAGCAGCAAAACAGGGGACGACCGCATTCAGTACTTC. Its protein is CASSKTGDDRIQYF.

This sequence joins TRBV5-1 and TRBJ2-1; 8 nucleotides line up with TRBD1. With 5 bases clipped from V and 7 bases from J, the junction kept 14 bases outside the gene matches. In germline, CDR1 is SGHRS, CDR2 YFSETQ. The CDR3 totals 16 residues. CDR3 nucleotide sequence: TGCGCCAGCAGACTAGAAACCGGGACAGGCATTAATGAGCAGTTCTTC. Translating gives CASRLETGTGINEQFF.

The CDR3 loop reads CASSPDGNEKLFF. As DNA, the CDR3 is TGTGCCAGCTCACCAGACGGTAATGAAAAACTGTTTTTT. The V call is TRBV18, the J call TRBJ1-4; D ambiguous. CDR1 is KGHSH, CDR2 LQKENI, per germline. This CDR3 is 13 amino acids long. V lost 2 bases, J lost 4 bases, and 5 bases lay in between.

The chain couples TRBV28 to TRBJ2-7; D unclear. Between the trimmed V and J ends, which lost 8 bases and 0 bases, there was a span of 11 bases. CDR3 length: 13 residues. The germline gives CDR1 MDHEN, CDR2 SYDVKM. This CDR3 reads CASGHSLSYEQYF. The CDR3 nucleotides are TGTGCCAGCGGGCACAGCCTCTCCTACGAGCAGTACTTC.

This chain connects TRBV7-9 to TRBJ1-1; 11 positions match TRBD1. Germline V lookup: CDR1 SEHNR, CDR2 FQNEAQ (reference sequence). Trimming took 4 bases from V and 3 from J; bases not matched to a gene: 7. CDR3 length: 16 residues. CDR3 residues: CASSSDRGLADTEAFF. The CDR3 DNA reads TGTGCCAGCAGCTCGGACAGGGGGCTCGCGGACACTGAAGCTTTCTTT. Filled out from reference TRBV7-9 and TRBJ1-1, the complete variable domain reads DTGVSQNPRHKITKRGQNVTFRCDPISEHNRLYWYRQTLGQGPEFLTYFQNEAQLEKSRLLSDRFSAERPKGSFSTLEIQRTEQGDSAMYLCASSSDRGLADTEAFFGQGTRLTVV.

The chain has TRBV29-1 and TRBJ1-1; D is perhaps TRBD1 (5 bases). CDR3 length equals 14 residues. V gave up 1 base and J gave up 3 bases, with 12 bases separating them. Per germline, CDR1 SQVTM and CDR2 ANQGSEA. The CDR3 sequence: CSVEVSGRDTEAFF. In DNA, the CDR3 is TGCAGCGTTGAAGTTTCAGGGCGGGACACTGAAGCTTTCTTT.

The chain has TRBV6-5 and TRBJ2-7; 9 bases match TRBD2. The germline V gene has CDR1 MNHEY and CDR2 SVGAGI. V lost 6 bases and J lost 2; bases outside the gene matches: 8. This CDR3 region has 15 residues. CDR3: CASSPGTSLTYEQYF. The CDR3 nucleotides read TGTGCCAGCAGCCCCGGGACTAGCCTTACCTACGAGCAGTACTTC.

This chain joins TRBV6-5 and TRBJ1-1; D is unclear. V lost 0 bases and J 4 bases, leaving 12 bases between the germline ends. This CDR3 has 15 amino acids. Germline lookup yields CDR1 MNHEY and CDR2 SVGAGI. This chain's CDR3 is CASSYSGFEGTEAFF. CDR3 bases: TGTGCCAGCAGTTACTCAGGGTTTGAGGGCACTGAAGCTTTCTTT.